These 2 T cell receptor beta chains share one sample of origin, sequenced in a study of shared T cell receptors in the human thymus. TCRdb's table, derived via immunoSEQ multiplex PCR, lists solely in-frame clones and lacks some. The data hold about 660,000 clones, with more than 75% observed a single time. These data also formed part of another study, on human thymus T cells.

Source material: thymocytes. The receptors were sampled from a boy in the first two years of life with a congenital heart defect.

The CDR3 loop is CASTIKGGGEQFF. The CDR3 DNA reads as TGTGCCAGCACCATAAAGGGTGGGGGGGAGCAGTTCTTC. The V gene is TRBV7-9, the J gene TRBJ2-1, with D tentatively TRBD2 (6 bases). V was cut by 7 bases and J by 10 bases, with 17 bases left in between. Looked up from germline, CDR1 is SEHNR and CDR2 is FQNEAQ (reference sequence). The CDR3 extends over 13 amino acids.

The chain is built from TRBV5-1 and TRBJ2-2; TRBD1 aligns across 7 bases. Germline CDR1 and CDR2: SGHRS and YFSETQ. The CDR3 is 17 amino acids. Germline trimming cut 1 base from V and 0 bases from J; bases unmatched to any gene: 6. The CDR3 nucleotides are TGCGCCAGCAGCTTGAGAGCTACAGGGGCGAACACCGGGGAGCTGTTTTTT. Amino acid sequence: CASSLRATGANTGELFF.